The TCR beta chain described here comes from a study of early T cells in non-severe SARS-CoV-2 infection. The CDR3 contains 14 residues. V was pared by 0 bases and J by 2 bases, with 8 bases between. CDR1 SGHNT and CDR2 YYREEE come from the germline V gene (reference sequence). One entry per CDR3 protein, called by TCRdb with MiXCR from the 5' RACE reads. Here the sample spans about 39,000 distinct CDR3 sequences, less than 7% being singletons. The table lists this clonotype with many counts. The TCR comes from an adult who was a healthcare worker with PCR-confirmed SARS-CoV-2 infection or an uninfected control (not recorded which). The J gene is TRBJ2-5, the V gene TRBV5-4, with D unclear. This specimen was whole blood, taken at baseline. CDR3 sequence: CASSLGGIQETQYF. Here the CDR3 DNA reads TGTGCCAGCAGCTTGGGTGGGATACAAGAGACCCAGTACTTC.